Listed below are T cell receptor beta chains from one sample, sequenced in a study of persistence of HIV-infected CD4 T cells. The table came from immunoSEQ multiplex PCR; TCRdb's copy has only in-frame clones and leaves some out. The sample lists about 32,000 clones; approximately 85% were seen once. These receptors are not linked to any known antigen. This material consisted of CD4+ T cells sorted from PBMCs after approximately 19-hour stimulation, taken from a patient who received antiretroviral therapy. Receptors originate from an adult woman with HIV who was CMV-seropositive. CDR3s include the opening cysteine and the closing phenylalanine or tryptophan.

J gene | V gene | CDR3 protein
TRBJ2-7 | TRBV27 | CASSLGPSYEQYF
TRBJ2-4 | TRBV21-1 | CASREGSKNIQYF
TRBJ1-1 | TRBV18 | CASSTGVTEAFF
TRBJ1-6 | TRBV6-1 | CASSEAGTGLPLHF
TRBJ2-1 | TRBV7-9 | CASSFKVAYSDEQFF
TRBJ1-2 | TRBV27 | CASSQTGIYGYTF
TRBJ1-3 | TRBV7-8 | CATTTGAWRRGDTIYF
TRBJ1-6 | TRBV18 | CASRDSNNSPLHF
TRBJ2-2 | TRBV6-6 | CASSSLAGLTGELFF
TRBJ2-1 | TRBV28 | CASSFLGGTAPSSYNEQFF
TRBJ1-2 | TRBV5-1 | CASSLVDPLSYGYTF
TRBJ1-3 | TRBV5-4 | CASSLGTGGSYRNTIYF
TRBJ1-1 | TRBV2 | CASSGDRVRGTEAFF
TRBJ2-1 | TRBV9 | CASSASLRGNEQFF
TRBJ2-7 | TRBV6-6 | CASNTDTIREQYF
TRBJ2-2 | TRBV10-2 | CASFQNEAGELFF
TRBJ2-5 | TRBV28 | CASSLGGAWVSTQYF
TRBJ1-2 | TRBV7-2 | CASSFETLGLGGGYTF
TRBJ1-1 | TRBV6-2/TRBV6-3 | CASSYLRDRGSEAFF
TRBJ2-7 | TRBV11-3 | CASSPAGQTFYEQYF
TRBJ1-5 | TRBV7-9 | CASSLSGNQPQHF
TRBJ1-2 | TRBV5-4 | CASSHDSIGQGGYGYTF
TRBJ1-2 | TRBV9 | CASSVEGPGAGGANYGYTF
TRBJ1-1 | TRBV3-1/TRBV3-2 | CASRNMNTEAFF